This entry lists 6 T cell receptor beta chains sequenced from one sample in a study of T cell repertoires in cytomegalovirus infection. MiXCR was run by TCRdb on the reads, yielding one entry per CDR3 protein. Of roughly 200,000 distinct CDR3 sequences listed, approximately 18% are singletons. The sequencing input was CD8+ T cells from PBMCs. Receptors originate from a human donor in good health (CMV status not recorded). Some clones in this sample may be carry-over from other donors' samples.

J is TRBJ2-7 and V is TRBV11-1; no clear D. V lost 0 bases to trimming and J lost 1 base, with 10 bases between them. The CDR3 runs to 15 residues. Germline V lookup: CDR1 SGHAT, CDR2 FQDESV (reference sequence). CDR3 nucleotides: TGTGCCAGCAGCTTAGCGAGGACGGCGTCCTACGAGCAGTACTTC. Protein product: CASSLARTASYEQYF.

This chain links TRBV28 with TRBJ1-5; D is perhaps TRBD1 (5 bases). The CDR3 consists of 14 residues. Trimming removed 10 bases from V and 7 bases from J, with 20 bases in between. Per the germline V gene, CDR1 is MDHEN and CDR2 is SYDVKM. The CDR3 bases are TGTGCCACCGCCTGGGAGGGGCTACAGCAGCCCCAGCATTTT. Protein: CATAWEGLQQPQHF.

This sequence joins TRBV7-2 and TRBJ2-2, with TRBD1 matching 7 bases. Trimming took 5 bases from V and 1 from J; bases not matched to a gene: 7. The CDR3 loop spans 16 amino acids. CDR1 SGHTA and CDR2 FQGNSA come from the germline V gene. This CDR3 is CASSEPWTGNTGELFF. Written as DNA, the CDR3 is TGTGCCAGCAGCGAACCGTGGACAGGGAACACCGGGGAGCTGTTTTTT.

This clonotype was seen more than once but under ten times. This sequence joins TRBV7-3 and TRBJ2-1; the match to TRBD2 covers 7 bases. The CDR3 contains 15 residues. V dropped 1 base and J dropped 8; count of bases not matched to a gene: 8. Germline CDR1 SGHTA, CDR2 FQGTGA. For the CDR3, the DNA is TGTGCCAGCAGCTTAAGTGGCAGCCGGGGGGATGAGCAGTTCTTC. Amino acid sequence: CASSLSGSRGDEQFF. Together with reference TRBV7-3 and TRBJ2-1, the CDR3 gives the full variable domain: GAGVSQTPSNKVTEKGKYVELRCDPISGHTALYWYRQSLGQGPEFLIYFQGTGAADDSGLPNDRFFAVRPEGSVSTLKIQRTERGDSAVYLCASSLSGSRGDEQFFGPGTRLTVL.

This clonotype was seen a few times. This rearrangement joins TRBV4-1 to TRBJ2-7; TRBD1 matches at 10 bases. The junction had 4 bases not matched to a gene; V was cut back by 0 bases and J by 5 bases. Looked up from germline, CDR1 is MGHRA and CDR2 is YSYEKL. The CDR3 has 15 residues. The CDR3 loop is CASSQERQGADEQYF. For the CDR3, the DNA is TGCGCCAGCAGCCAAGAGAGACAGGGGGCCGACGAGCAGTACTTC.

This clonotype came up a few times. The chain employs TRBV6-1 and TRBJ2-2, with 12 positions matching TRBD1. This CDR3 has 15 residues. V lost 6 bases and J lost 3; bases outside the gene matches: 2. Germline V gene lookup returns CDR1 MNHNS and CDR2 SASEGT. CDR3 amino acids: CASSGTGGDTGELFF. The CDR3 DNA reads as TGTGCCAGCAGCGGGACAGGGGGCGACACCGGGGAGCTGTTTTTT.